This T cell receptor beta chain was sequenced during a study of blood T cells in healthy people across ages. Regarding the study as a whole: With donor CMV status unknown, expanded clonotype changes were possibly confounded. Investigators treated diversity estimates from one million T cells as underestimates. Higher diversity, along with more naive CD4+ cells, distinguished long-lived donors from aged donors.

Concerning this clonotype: Antigen: not known.

Through a sample-barcoded 5' primer and a J-beta primer mix, a second PCR was run for about 7 to 12 cycles. A single record per CDR3 protein comes from TCRdb applying MiXCR to the 5' RACE reads. The table records around 1,900,000 distinct CDR3 sequences, roughly 43% of them present only once. At least 5 micrograms of total RNA were extracted per sample. Input material: blood. The source is a human donor in good health.

The CDR3 coding sequence is TGCAGTGCGGAGAGGTGGGGACTAGCGGCCAATGAGCAGTTCTTC. It is translated as CSAERWGLAANEQFF. The chain couples TRBV20-1 to TRBJ2-1; 11 positions match TRBD2. The junction had 10 bases not matched to a gene; V was cut back by 6 bases and J by 6 bases. Germline loops: CDR1 DFQATT, CDR2 SNEGSKA (reference sequence). The CDR3 covers 15 residues.